What follows are 25 T cell receptor beta chains derived from one specimen sequenced in a study of T-cell reconstitution after alpha-beta-depleted transplantation in children. Preparation of the TCRbeta library used unique molecular identifiers. TCRdb reprocessed the PCR reads via MiXCR and lists one record per CDR3 protein. The table lists fewer than 550,000 distinct CDR3 sequences, approximately 10% of them singletons. This sample comprised PBMCs, mostly from graft donor cells, obtained 180 days after TCRalphabeta/CD19-depleted stem cell transplant. These receptors originate from a female patient aged 2 to 10 who had a stem cell transplant for aplastic anemia, so the T cells may come from the graft donor.

This clonotype occurred a few times. The gene calls are TRBV5-8 and TRBJ2-7; 7 bases agree with TRBD2. This CDR3 is built from 16 residues. The germline gives CDR1 SGHTS, CDR2 YDEGEE. After removal of 3 bases from V and 0 bases from J, the junction contained 9 bases not matched to a gene. In DNA form, the CDR3 reads TGTGCCAGCAGCTCGCCGTGGCTAGCGGCCTCCTACGAGCAGTACGTC. Protein sequence: CASSSPWLAASYEQYV.

In this sample, this clonotype turned up a few times. The chain is built from TRBV6-2 or TRBV6-3 and TRBJ2-7; maybe TRBD2 (5 bases). The germline CDR1 and CDR2 sequences are MNHEY and SVGEGT. V was shortened by 6 bases and J by 3 bases, with 12 bases between the two germline ends. The CDR3 spans 13 residues. The CDR3 nucleotides read TGTGCCAGCAGACCCTCAGCGGACTACGAGCAGTACGTC. This codes for CASRPSADYEQYV.

V usage is TRBV9 and J usage is TRBJ2-5, with TRBD2 matching 12 bases. The V gene end was trimmed by 4 bases and the J gene end by 5 bases; junction bases not matched to a gene: 9. The CDR3 length is 16 residues. Germline V gene lookup returns CDR1 SGDLS and CDR2 YYNGEE. The CDR3 reads CASSPTQLAGGETQYF. The CDR3 DNA reads TGTGCCAGCAGCCCAACCCAACTAGCGGGAGGCGAGACCCAGTACTTC. The full variable domain, its missing parts supplied by reference TRBV9 and TRBJ2-5, is DSGVTQTPKHLITATGQRVTLRCSPRSGDLSVYWYQQSLDQGLQFLIQYYNGEERAKGNILERFSAQQFPDLHSELNLSSLELGDSALYFCASSPTQLAGGETQYFGPGTRLLVL.

This clonotype has only a few counts. The chain combines TRBV11-2 with TRBJ2-2; 8 positions match TRBD1. Looked up from germline, CDR1 is SGHAT and CDR2 is FQNNGV. The CDR3 sequence is 17 residues long. Germline trimming cut 5 bases from V and 6 bases from J; bases unmatched to any gene: 14. Here the CDR3 DNA reads TGTGCCAGCAGCCCGCAGAGGGCAGGGGGCGCGGCCGGGGAGCTGTTTTTT. Protein sequence: CASSPQRAGGAAGELFF.

This clonotype showed up just a few times. The V and J genes are TRBV5-1 and TRBJ1-4; D ambiguous. The CDR3 sequence is 13 residues long. Germline assignment: CDR1 SGHRS and CDR2 YFSETQ. V lost 5 bases and J lost 5, with 10 bases in between. The CDR3 DNA sequence: TGCGCCAGCAGAGGCGGAGAAAATGAAAAACTGTTTTTT. Protein sequence: CASRGGENEKLFF.

The chain links TRBV4-3 to TRBJ1-2, with D perhaps TRBD1 (5 bases). CDR1 is LGHNA and CDR2 is YSLEER in the germline V gene. V was shortened by 0 bases and J by 2 bases, with 10 bases between the two germline ends. The CDR3 is made up of 15 amino acids. The CDR3 nucleotides read TGCGCCAGCAGCCAAGACCCGGGACGGAACTATGGCTACACCTTC. Its translation is CASSQDPGRNYGYTF.

This clonotype has more than one count but fewer than ten. This rearrangement joins TRBV7-2 to TRBJ1-1, with D possibly TRBD1 on 5 matching bases. Trimming took 5 bases from V and 7 from J, leaving 14 bases between them. Germline-derived CDR1 and CDR2 are SGHTA and FQGNSA. This CDR3 region has 13 residues. The CDR3 here is CASSPPPGREAFF. For the CDR3, the DNA is TGTGCCAGCAGCCCGCCGCCGGGGCGTGAAGCTTTCTTT.

The rearrangement links TRBV9 to TRBJ1-1; TRBD1 aligns across 8 bases. From germline, CDR1 is SGDLS and CDR2 YYNGEE. This CDR3 is built from 14 residues. Germline trimming cut 0 bases from V and 7 bases from J; bases unmatched to any gene: 5. CDR3 in amino acids: CASSVGDRYYEAFF. The CDR3 nucleotides are TGTGCCAGCAGCGTAGGGGACAGGTACTATGAAGCTTTCTTT.

This clonotype has just a few counts. This sequence joins TRBV15 and TRBJ1-1, with 8 bases identical to TRBD1. The germline V gene has CDR1 LNHNV and CDR2 YYDKDF (reference sequence). The CDR3 extends over 14 amino acids. V dropped 3 bases and J dropped 5; count of bases not matched to a gene: 5. The CDR3 DNA follows: TGTGCCACCAGCAGTACAGGGGGAAGGACTGAAGCTTTCTTT. Translated, it gives CATSSTGGRTEAFF.

This clonotype was observed a few times. V and J are TRBV12-3 or TRBV12-4 and TRBJ1-2; D is perhaps TRBD1 (5 bases). CDR3 length equals 11 residues. Trimming removed 4 bases from V and 8 bases from J, with 8 bases in between. The CDR3 loop reads CASSWGGGYTF. CDR3 DNA: TGTGCCAGCAGTTGGGGGGGAGGCTACACCTTC.

This chain joins TRBV7-9 and TRBJ2-5; the match to TRBD2 covers 9 bases. The CDR3 runs to 16 residues. J was trimmed by 0 bases and V by 5 bases; bases with no gene match: 7. CDR1 and CDR2 from the germline V gene are SEHNR and FQNEAQ (reference sequence). The CDR3 nucleotides are TGTGCCAGCAGCCCAACTAGCGGGCCGTACCAAGAGACCCAGTACTTC. Translating it yields CASSPTSGPYQETQYF. Full variable domain (missing parts from reference TRBV7-9 and TRBJ2-5): DTGVSQNPRHKITKRGQNVTFRCDPISEHNRLYWYRQTLGQGPEFLTYFQNEAQLEKSRLLSDRFSAERPKGSFSTLEIQRTEQGDSAMYLCASSPTSGPYQETQYFGPGTRLLVL.

This clonotype appeared many times. A read error may explain this, as a much larger clone is one base away. The rearrangement uses TRBV7-8 and TRBJ2-1; D gene unclear. The CDR3 covers 15 residues. Trimming shortened V by 1 base and J by 0 bases, and 7 bases separated the two germline ends. The germline CDR1 and CDR2 sequences are SGHVS and FQNEAQ. The CDR3: CASSLGWSSYNEQFF. CDR3 sequence (DNA): TGTGCCAGCAGCTTAGGCTGGAGCTCCTACAATGAGCAGTTCTTC.

The chain has TRBV20-1 and TRBJ1-5, with D unresolved. There are 12 residues in the CDR3. Per germline, CDR1 DFQATT and CDR2 SNEGSKA (reference sequence). Between the trimmed V and J ends, which lost 5 bases and 0 bases, there was a span of 5 bases. CDR3 nucleotides: TGCAGTGCTGCGCGTAGCAATCAGCCCCAGCATTTT. Translating it yields CSAARSNQPQHF.

This clonotype has at least ten counts. The gene calls are TRBV3-1 and TRBJ2-1; 10 nucleotides agree with TRBD2. Germline V gene sequence: CDR1 LGHDT, CDR2 YNNKEL (reference sequence). The CDR3 consists of 21 residues. Unmatched junction bases numbered 18, after V lost 4 bases and J lost 0 bases. The CDR3 spells CASSPPDPSGRGSRSYNEQFF. In DNA form, the CDR3 reads TGTGCCAGCAGCCCTCCTGATCCCAGCGGGAGGGGATCGCGCTCCTACAATGAGCAGTTCTTC.

This clonotype was detected a few times. V usage is TRBV28 and J usage is TRBJ1-6, with 7 bases aligning to TRBD1. With 2 bases clipped from V and 5 bases from J, the junction kept 0 bases outside the gene matches. CDR1 is MDHEN and CDR2 is SYDVKM in the germline V gene. The CDR3 length is 14 residues. The CDR3, as DNA: TGTGCCAGCAGTTTACAGGGGGATAATTCACCCCTCCACTTT. This encodes CASSLQGDNSPLHF.

Many counts were recorded for this clonotype. CDR3 in amino acids: CSVEARSYNEQFF. As DNA, the CDR3 is TGCAGCGTTGAAGCCAGGTCCTACAATGAGCAGTTCTTC. The chain couples TRBV29-1 to TRBJ2-1; D not resolved. V was trimmed by 1 base and J by 1 base, leaving 5 bases between them. The germline V gene has CDR1 SQVTM and CDR2 ANQGSEA. The CDR3 is made up of 13 amino acids.

This clonotype was counted only a few times. The chain recombines TRBV28 with TRBJ2-7; D is perhaps TRBD2 (5 bases). The CDR3 totals 17 residues. Germline V gives CDR1 MDHEN, CDR2 SYDVKM. Trimming removed 5 bases at V and 4 bases at J, with 24 bases between. CDR3 protein: CASSRRGSGLMGYEQYF. The CDR3 region has the DNA TGTGCCAGCAGTCGCCGCGGGTCTGGATTAATGGGGTACGAGCAGTACTTC.

Notes on this clonotype: Possible read error: a much larger clone is one base away. The chain joins TRBV7-2 to TRBJ2-3; no firm D call. This CDR3 has 14 residues. The germline V gene encodes CDR1 SGHTA and CDR2 FQGNSA. The CDR3 region is CASSLVSATDMQYF. The CDR3 nucleotides are TGTGCCAGCAGCTTAGTGTCCGCCACAGATATGCAGTATTTT.

This chain uses TRBV11-2 with TRBJ1-6; 9 nucleotides line up with TRBD1. CDR1 is SGHAT, CDR2 FQNNGV, per germline. Germline trimming cut 6 bases from V and 4 bases from J; bases unmatched to any gene: 16. The CDR3 consists of 19 residues. The CDR3 loop is CASRPLLSGTGTYNSPLHF. The CDR3 DNA reads TGTGCCAGCAGACCTTTACTTTCCGGGACAGGGACTTATAATTCACCCCTCCACTTT.

V is TRBV4-3 and J is TRBJ1-2, with TRBD1 matching 8 bases. CDR1 LGHNA and CDR2 YSLEER come from the germline V gene. Trimming at V came to 5 bases and at J to 4 bases, leaving 3 bases not matched to a gene. The CDR3 is 13 residues long. The DNA of the CDR3 is TGCGCCAGCAGCGATGGACAGGGCTATGGCTACACCTTC. Its translation is CASSDGQGYGYTF.

In DNA form, the CDR3 reads TGTGCCAGCAGTCCCCGCAGGGGGGAGACCCAGTACTTC. Its translation is CASSPRRGETQYF. The chain employs TRBV12-3 or TRBV12-4 and TRBJ2-5; TRBD1 matches 7 bases. The V gene end was trimmed by 5 bases and the J gene end by 5 bases; junction bases not matched to a gene: 5. CDR3 length: 13 residues.

This chain connects TRBV4-3 to TRBJ2-3, with 9 nucleotides matching TRBD1. From germline, CDR1 is LGHNA and CDR2 YSLEER. The ends lost 1 base at V and 3 bases at J; junction bases unmatched: 5. This CDR3 has 16 amino acids. For the CDR3, the DNA is TGCGCCAGCAGCCAAGGGACAGGGGTAACGACAGATACGCAGTATTTT. This gives the protein CASSQGTGVTTDTQYF.

V and J are TRBV29-1 and TRBJ2-7; D might be TRBD1 or TRBD2, each matching 5 bases. Germline CDR1 reads SQVTM; CDR2 reads ANQGSEA. There are 13 residues in the CDR3. Trimming took 7 bases from V and 7 from J, leaving 20 bases between them. CDR3 coding DNA: TGCAGCGCTGGGGGACCGACCCAATTGGAGCAGTACTTC. Its translation is CSAGGPTQLEQYF.

This clonotype was detected only a few times. This chain uses TRBV5-1 with TRBJ1-1; tentative D call: TRBD1 (6 bases). Trimming took 0 bases from V and 0 from J, leaving 15 bases between them. CDR1 and CDR2 (germline): SGHRS, YFSETQ. The CDR3 is 17 residues long. The chain's CDR3 is CASSLARQGRMNTEAFF. The CDR3 coding sequence is TGCGCCAGCAGCTTGGCCCGGCAGGGGAGAATGAACACTGAAGCTTTCTTT.

V and J are TRBV5-8 and TRBJ2-5; D gene uncertain. Between the trimmed V and J ends, which lost 0 bases and 2 bases, there was a span of 8 bases. Germline assignment: CDR1 SGHTS and CDR2 YDEGEE. The CDR3 length is 14 residues. CDR3 DNA: TGTGCCAGCAGCTTGGTCAGCATTCAAGAGACCCAGTACTTC. It specifies CASSLVSIQETQYF.